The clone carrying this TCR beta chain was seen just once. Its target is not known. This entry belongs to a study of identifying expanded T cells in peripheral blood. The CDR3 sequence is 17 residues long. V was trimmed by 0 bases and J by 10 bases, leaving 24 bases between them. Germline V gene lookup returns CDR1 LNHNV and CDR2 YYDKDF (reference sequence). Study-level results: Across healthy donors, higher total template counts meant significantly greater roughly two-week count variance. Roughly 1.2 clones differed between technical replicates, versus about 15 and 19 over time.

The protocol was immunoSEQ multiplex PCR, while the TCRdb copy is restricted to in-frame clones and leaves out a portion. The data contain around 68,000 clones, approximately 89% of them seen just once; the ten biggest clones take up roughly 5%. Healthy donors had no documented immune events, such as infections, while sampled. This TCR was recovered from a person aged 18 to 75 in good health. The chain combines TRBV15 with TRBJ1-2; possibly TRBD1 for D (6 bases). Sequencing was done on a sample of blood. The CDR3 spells CATSREGFGGGLGYYTF. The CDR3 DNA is TGTGCCACCAGCAGAGAGGGGTTCGGGGGCGGTTTAGGGTACTACACCTTC.